This T cell receptor (beta chain) appears in the sequencing data of a study of metastatic and nonmetastatic thyroid tumors. Overall study: Patients with malignant and benign thyroid disease provided blood and tumor or nodule tissue, whose repertoires were compared. Findings of the study overall: In both blood and tumor samples, TCR beta diversity was reported significantly higher for malignant than benign nodules.

No patient had received any treatment before thyroid surgery. Germline CDR1 DFQATT, CDR2 SNEGSKA (reference sequence). This CDR3 is built from 12 residues. This clone was picked up many times. The target antigen is unknown. TCRdb re-analyzed the PCR reads through MiXCR. The sample records about 40,000 clones, about 15% being singletons. The TCR was taken from a female donor with papillary thyroid cancer or a benign thyroid nodule (not recorded which). Some clones in this sample may be carry-over from other donors' samples. Sequenced: tumor tissue. The chain uses TRBV20-1 and TRBJ2-7, with D possibly TRBD2 on 6 matching bases. CDR3 coding DNA: TGCAGCGCCGGGACTCCGTCCTACGAGCAGTACTTC. Translated, it gives CSAGTPSYEQYF.